The rows below give T cell receptor beta chains drawn from one sample of a study of CD8 T cells in ankylosing spondylitis. From the 5' RACE reads, TCRdb called clonotypes with MiXCR, one entry per CDR3 protein. The table records about 36,000 distinct CDR3 sequences, 6% of them present only once. The material sequenced was blood, either unsorted or a sorted T cell fraction (not recorded which). The receptor set was obtained from a male donor with ankylosing spondylitis or in good health (not recorded which). CDR3s include the opening cysteine and the closing phenylalanine or tryptophan. The D gene is left open where the match is weak. The size of a clone is reported for some rows only, either as once, few or many, or as a class for expanded clones.

abundance: many; v_gene: TRBV19; d_gene: TRBD1; j_gene: TRBJ1-5; CDR3nt: TGTGCCAGTACTAAGGGACAGCGCGGCAATCAGCCCCAGCATTTT; CDR3aa: CASTKGQRGNQPQHF
abundance: many; v_gene: TRBV28; d_gene: -; j_gene: TRBJ2-5; CDR3nt: TGTGCCAGCAGTTCTGCGGGACACTTACAAGAGACCCAGTACTTC; CDR3aa: CASSSAGHLQETQYF
abundance: many; v_gene: TRBV10-3; d_gene: -; j_gene: TRBJ2-1; CDR3nt: TGTGCCATCAGTGAGAATCTAAGTTACAATGAGCAGTTCTTC; CDR3aa: CAISENLSYNEQFF
abundance: many; v_gene: TRBV29-1; d_gene: -; j_gene: TRBJ2-1; CDR3nt: TGCAGCGTTGCGTACTGGACGACGAATAGGTATGAGCAGTTCTTC; CDR3aa: CSVAYWTTNRYEQFF
abundance: many; v_gene: TRBV2; d_gene: TRBD1; j_gene: TRBJ2-6; CDR3nt: TGTGCCAGCAGTGAGACAGGGGGCTCTGGGGCCAACGTCCTGACTTTC; CDR3aa: CASSETGGSGANVLTF
abundance: many; v_gene: TRBV11-2; d_gene: -; j_gene: TRBJ2-1; CDR3nt: TGTGCCAGCAGCTTCGCGGCAGGGACCTACAATGAGCAGTTCTTC; CDR3aa: CASSFAAGTYNEQFF
abundance: many; v_gene: TRBV9; d_gene: -; j_gene: TRBJ2-3; CDR3nt: TGTGCCAGCAGTCGTTCGGGGGATACGCAGTATTTT; CDR3aa: CASSRSGDTQYF
abundance: many; v_gene: TRBV29-1; d_gene: -; j_gene: TRBJ1-2; CDR3nt: TGCAGCGTTGAAGATTACCAGAAGATCTATGGCTACACCTTC; CDR3aa: CSVEDYQKIYGYTF
abundance: many; v_gene: TRBV20-1; d_gene: -; j_gene: TRBJ1-5; CDR3nt: TGCAGTGCTAGTGGGGACCTTCGGCCCCAGCATTTT; CDR3aa: CSASGDLRPQHF
abundance: many; v_gene: TRBV5-1; d_gene: TRBD2; j_gene: TRBJ2-1; CDR3nt: TGCGCCAGCAGCTTGGCACTAGCGGGAGGGGATGGTGAGCAGTTCTTC; CDR3aa: CASSLALAGGDGEQFF
abundance: few; v_gene: TRBV4-3; d_gene: -; j_gene: TRBJ2-7; CDR3nt: TGCGCCAGCAGCCAAGAACTGGGAGCGGCATCCGACGAGCAGTACTTC; CDR3aa: CASSQELGAASDEQYF
abundance: many; v_gene: TRBV24-1; d_gene: -; j_gene: TRBJ2-2; CDR3nt: TGTGCCACCAGCCCCCGCCGGAACACCGGGGAGCTGTTTTTT; CDR3aa: CATSPRRNTGELFF
abundance: few; v_gene: TRBV11-3; d_gene: TRBD2; j_gene: TRBJ2-3; CDR3nt: TGTGCCAGCAGCTTAGGGGGAGCGGGAGAGGGGACGCAGTATTTT; CDR3aa: CASSLGGAGEGTQYF
abundance: many; v_gene: TRBV20-1; d_gene: TRBD1; j_gene: TRBJ1-2; CDR3nt: TGCAGTGCCCCTAGGGACAGGGATCTCCCTGAACACACCTTC; CDR3aa: CSAPRDRDLPEHTF
abundance: many; v_gene: TRBV18; d_gene: TRBD1; j_gene: TRBJ1-1; CDR3nt: TGTGCCAGCTCACCCCTGCGGCAGGGGGCGAGTGAAGCTTTCTTT; CDR3aa: CASSPLRQGASEAFF
abundance: many; v_gene: TRBV5-1; d_gene: -; j_gene: TRBJ2-7; CDR3nt: TGCGCCAGCAGCTTGGGAGGGCAGGAAAAGGGTCGGGAGTACTTC; CDR3aa: CASSLGGQEKGREYF
abundance: many; v_gene: TRBV12-3/TRBV12-4; d_gene: -; j_gene: TRBJ2-4; CDR3nt: TGTGCCAGCAGTTTAGGCCTGAGGGGTAACATTCAGTACTTC; CDR3aa: CASSLGLRGNIQYF
abundance: many; v_gene: TRBV5-1; d_gene: -; j_gene: TRBJ1-6; CDR3nt: TGCGCCAGCTCAAAGGAACACCTCTATAATTCACCCCTCCACTTT; CDR3aa: CASSKEHLYNSPLHF
abundance: many; v_gene: TRBV7-9; d_gene: -; j_gene: TRBJ1-2; CDR3nt: TGTGCCAGCAGCGGGTACAGCAACTATGGCTACACCTTC; CDR3aa: CASSGYSNYGYTF
abundance: few; v_gene: TRBV4-1; d_gene: -; j_gene: TRBJ1-4; CDR3nt: TGCGCCAGCAGCCAGACCAAGGGGAACCGGGAAAAACTGTTTTTT; CDR3aa: CASSQTKGNREKLFF
abundance: -; v_gene: TRBV20-1; d_gene: -; j_gene: TRBJ2-6; CDR3nt: TGCAGTGCTAGAGATGGGAGACAGGCGGAAGATGTCTCTGGGGCCAACGTCCTGACTTTC; CDR3aa: CSARDGRQAEDVSGANVLTF
abundance: few; v_gene: TRBV7-9; d_gene: TRBD1; j_gene: TRBJ2-1; CDR3nt: TGTGCCAGCAGCTTAGTCGCAGGACAGGGCGGCAATGAGCAGTTCTTC; CDR3aa: CASSLVAGQGGNEQFF
abundance: many; v_gene: TRBV5-1; d_gene: -; j_gene: TRBJ2-1; CDR3nt: TGCGCCAGCAGTCCATCCGGGGCTAATGAGCAGTTCTTC; CDR3aa: CASSPSGANEQFF
abundance: many; v_gene: TRBV5-1; d_gene: -; j_gene: TRBJ2-3; CDR3nt: TGCGCCAGCAGCTTGTTAGGCACCACAGATACGCAGTATTTT; CDR3aa: CASSLLGTTDTQYF
abundance: many; v_gene: TRBV6-4; d_gene: TRBD1; j_gene: TRBJ2-1; CDR3nt: TGTGCCAGCAGTGGCAATCCGGGACAGGACTACAATGAGCAGTTCTTC; CDR3aa: CASSGNPGQDYNEQFF
abundance: -; v_gene: TRBV3-1; d_gene: -; j_gene: TRBJ1-5; CDR3nt: TGTGCCTTCAGTTTAAGACTTTCGGAAGCGGGATATAGCAATCAGCCCCAGCATTTT; CDR3aa: CAFSLRLSEAGYSNQPQHF
abundance: many; v_gene: TRBV2; d_gene: -; j_gene: TRBJ2-7; CDR3nt: TGTGCCAGCAAGGACAGCTCCTTTAGGTCCTACGAGCAGTACTTC; CDR3aa: CASKDSSFRSYEQYF
abundance: many; v_gene: TRBV20-1; d_gene: -; j_gene: TRBJ1-1; CDR3nt: TGCAGCGGGTGTGAGAACACTGAAGCTTTCTTT; CDR3aa: CSGCENTEAFF
abundance: many; v_gene: TRBV27; d_gene: TRBD2; j_gene: TRBJ2-1; CDR3nt: TGTGCCAGCAGCACCGGACTAGCGGGGGGGCCGGATAATGAGCAGTTCTTC; CDR3aa: CASSTGLAGGPDNEQFF
abundance: medium-sized; v_gene: TRBV20-1; d_gene: -; j_gene: TRBJ2-5; CDR3nt: TGCAGTGCTAGATACCTCGCCGGGGAGACCCAGTACTTC; CDR3aa: CSARYLAGETQYF
abundance: many; v_gene: TRBV4-3; d_gene: -; j_gene: TRBJ1-6; CDR3nt: TGCGCCAGCAGCCAAGATATTCCCCGGGGGCGGAATTCACCCCTCCACTTT; CDR3aa: CASSQDIPRGRNSPLHF
abundance: many; v_gene: TRBV6-5; d_gene: TRBD2; j_gene: TRBJ2-3; CDR3nt: TGTGCCAGCAGTTTTAGCGGGAGAGCAGATACGCAGTATTTT; CDR3aa: CASSFSGRADTQYF
abundance: many; v_gene: TRBV5-1; d_gene: -; j_gene: TRBJ2-1; CDR3nt: TGCGCCAGCGAAGGGGACGGAGCAAACAATGAGCAGTTCTTC; CDR3aa: CASEGDGANNEQFF
abundance: many; v_gene: TRBV23-1; d_gene: -; j_gene: TRBJ2-5; CDR3nt: TGCGCCAGCAGTCAATCGGGAGGATTACTCCAAGAGACCCAGTACTTC; CDR3aa: CASSQSGGLLQETQYF
abundance: few; v_gene: TRBV7-9; d_gene: -; j_gene: TRBJ2-1; CDR3nt: TGTGCCAGCAGCTTGTCCGAGGGAGTCGAGCAGTTCTTC; CDR3aa: CASSLSEGVEQFF
abundance: many; v_gene: TRBV7-2; d_gene: -; j_gene: TRBJ1-1; CDR3nt: TGTGCCAGCAGCTTATTCACTGAAGCTTTCTTT; CDR3aa: CASSLFTEAFF
abundance: many; v_gene: TRBV29-1; d_gene: TRBD1; j_gene: TRBJ2-5; CDR3nt: TGCAGCGTCGGAACCGGGACAGGAATACAAGAGACCCAGTACTTC; CDR3aa: CSVGTGTGIQETQYF
abundance: many; v_gene: TRBV19; d_gene: -; j_gene: TRBJ1-2; CDR3nt: TGTGCCAGTAGTCCGGGCCAGCAGGATGGCTACACCTTC; CDR3aa: CASSPGQQDGYTF
abundance: -; v_gene: TRBV29-1; d_gene: -; j_gene: TRBJ1-2; CDR3nt: TGCAGCGTTTCTAGGGGGGACTATGGCTACACCTTC; CDR3aa: CSVSRGDYGYTF
abundance: many; v_gene: TRBV7-9; d_gene: -; j_gene: TRBJ2-7; CDR3nt: TGTGCCAGCAGCCCGCGCTACAGGATACAAGGAGACGAGCAGTACTTC; CDR3aa: CASSPRYRIQGDEQYF
abundance: many; v_gene: TRBV10-3; d_gene: -; j_gene: TRBJ2-3; CDR3nt: TGTGCCATCAGGGCAGGCGATACGCAGTATTTT; CDR3aa: CAIRAGDTQYF
abundance: many; v_gene: TRBV25-1; d_gene: -; j_gene: TRBJ1-2; CDR3nt: TGTGCCAGCAGTGACAGGGGACGTGGCTACACCTTC; CDR3aa: CASSDRGRGYTF
abundance: many; v_gene: TRBV20-1; d_gene: TRBD1; j_gene: TRBJ1-2; CDR3nt: TGCAGTGCCATACTCCGGGACAGGGAGCCTTGCACCTTC; CDR3aa: CSAILRDREPCTF
abundance: -; v_gene: TRBV12-3/TRBV12-4; d_gene: TRBD1; j_gene: TRBJ1-2; CDR3nt: TGTACCTTCAGTTTAGGACGGGACAGGGCAGCGAGGTACTATGGCTACACCTTC; CDR3aa: CTFSLGRDRAARYYGYTF
abundance: medium-sized; v_gene: TRBV5-1; d_gene: -; j_gene: TRBJ2-1; CDR3nt: TGCGCCAGCAGCTTAGAAGGGGGCTCCTACAATGAGCAGTTCTTC; CDR3aa: CASSLEGGSYNEQFF
abundance: many; v_gene: TRBV5-1; d_gene: TRBD1; j_gene: TRBJ2-2; CDR3nt: TGCGCCAGCAGCTTGTTAGGGACAGCGAACACCGGGGAGCTGTTTTTT; CDR3aa: CASSLLGTANTGELFF
abundance: many; v_gene: TRBV28; d_gene: -; j_gene: TRBJ1-5; CDR3nt: TGTGCCACCACTGGGACCATCGATGGCGCGAGCAATCAGCCCCAGCATTTT; CDR3aa: CATTGTIDGASNQPQHF
abundance: many; v_gene: TRBV30; d_gene: -; j_gene: TRBJ2-7; CDR3nt: TGTGCCTGGAGTGTGCAAGGGGGGTCCTACGAGCAGTACTTC; CDR3aa: CAWSVQGGSYEQYF
abundance: many; v_gene: TRBV28; d_gene: -; j_gene: TRBJ2-1; CDR3nt: TGTGCCACCTGGGAGGGGGGCCTCTACAATGAGCAGTTCTTC; CDR3aa: CATWEGGLYNEQFF
abundance: many; v_gene: TRBV6-4; d_gene: -; j_gene: TRBJ2-3; CDR3nt: TGTGCCAGCAGTGAGGGCGGGAGCACAGATACGCAGTATTTT; CDR3aa: CASSEGGSTDTQYF
abundance: many; v_gene: TRBV7-3; d_gene: -; j_gene: TRBJ1-1; CDR3nt: TGTGCCAGCAGGTTCACCCCCTTGGGGGACACTGAAGCTTTCTTT; CDR3aa: CASRFTPLGDTEAFF
abundance: many; v_gene: TRBV29-1; d_gene: -; j_gene: TRBJ2-5; CDR3nt: TGCAGCGTTGACAATGTACAGACTCTAGAGACCCAGTACTTC; CDR3aa: CSVDNVQTLETQYF